The clone carrying this TCR beta chain turned up a few times. Antigen specificity is unknown. Using immunoSEQ multiplex PCR, the repertoire was profiled, and TCRdb retains in-frame clones only, with some absent. The sample lists 130,000 or so clones; roughly 85% were seen once. CDR1 is MGHRA and CDR2 is YSYEKL in the germline V gene. V lost 1 base, J lost 8 bases, and 9 bases lay in between. CDR3 length equals 14 residues. Time point described: baseline pretreatment blood. Stated treatment: 15 Gy SBRT to primary tumor, nephrectomy 4 weeks later. This renal cell carcinoma was of the clear cell type. The sample is drawn from a study of radiation and T cells in renal cell carcinoma. General study results and limits: No pretreatment tumor biopsies were available for baseline clonotypes.

The specimen comprised blood, sampled from a patient whose treatment included radiotherapy and nephrectomy. This TCR was recovered from a woman between 50 and 59 years old with renal cell carcinoma. The V and J genes are TRBV4-1 and TRBJ1-6; D unresolved. The CDR3 nucleotides read TGCGCCAGCAGCCAAGCCCCCGGCGATTCACCCCTCCACTTT. Amino acids: CASSQAPGDSPLHF.